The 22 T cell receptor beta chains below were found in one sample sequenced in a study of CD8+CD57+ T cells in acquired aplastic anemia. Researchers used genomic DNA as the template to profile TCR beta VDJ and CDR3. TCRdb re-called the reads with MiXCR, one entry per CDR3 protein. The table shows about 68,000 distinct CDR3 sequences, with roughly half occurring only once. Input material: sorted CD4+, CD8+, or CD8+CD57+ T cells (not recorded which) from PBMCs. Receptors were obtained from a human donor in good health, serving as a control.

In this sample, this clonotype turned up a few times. CDR3 residues: CASSVVPSGANVLTF. The DNA of the CDR3 is TGTGCCAGCAGCGTGGTTCCCTCTGGGGCCAACGTCCTGACTTTC. The chain carries TRBV7-9 and TRBJ2-6; D is undetermined. The CDR3 runs to 15 residues. V lost 5 bases, J lost 0 bases, and 8 bases lay in between. Germline V gene data show CDR1 as SEHNR and CDR2 as FQNEAQ (reference sequence).

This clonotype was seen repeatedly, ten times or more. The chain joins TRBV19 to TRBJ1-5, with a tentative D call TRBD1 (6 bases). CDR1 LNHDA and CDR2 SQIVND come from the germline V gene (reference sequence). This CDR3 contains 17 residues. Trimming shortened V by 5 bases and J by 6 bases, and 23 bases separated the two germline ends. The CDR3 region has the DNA TGTGCCAGTAGTTCGGATATCCCCGGGGGGGGCGTTCAGCCCCAGCATTTT. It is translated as CASSSDIPGGGVQPQHF.

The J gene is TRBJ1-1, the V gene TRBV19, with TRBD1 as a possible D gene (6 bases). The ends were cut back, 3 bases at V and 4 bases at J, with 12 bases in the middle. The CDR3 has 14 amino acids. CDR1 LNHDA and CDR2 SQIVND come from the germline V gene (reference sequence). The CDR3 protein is CASSMNRVGTEAFF. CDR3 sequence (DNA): TGTGCCAGTAGTATGAACAGGGTTGGCACTGAAGCTTTCTTT.

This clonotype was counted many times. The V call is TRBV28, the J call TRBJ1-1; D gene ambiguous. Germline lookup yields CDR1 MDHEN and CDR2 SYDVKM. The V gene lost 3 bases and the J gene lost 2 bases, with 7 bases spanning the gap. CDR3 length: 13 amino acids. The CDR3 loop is CASSFVSNTEAFF. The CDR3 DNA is TGTGCCAGCAGTTTCGTTAGCAACACTGAAGCTTTCTTT.

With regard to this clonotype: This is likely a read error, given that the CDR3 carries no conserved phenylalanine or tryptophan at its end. The CDR3 nucleotides are TGTGCCAGCAGTGAAGAACACGGGCAGTACCTC. Protein: CASSEEHGQYL. The chain couples TRBV6-1 to TRBJ2-7, with no clear D. The ends were cut back, 1 base at V and 9 bases at J, with 7 bases in the middle. CDR1 and CDR2 (germline): MNHNS, SASEGT. The CDR3 loop spans 11 amino acids.

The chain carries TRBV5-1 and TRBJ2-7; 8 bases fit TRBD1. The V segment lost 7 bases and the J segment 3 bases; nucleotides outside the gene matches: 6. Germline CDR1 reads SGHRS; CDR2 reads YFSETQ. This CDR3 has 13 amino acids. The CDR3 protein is CASATQGGYEQYF. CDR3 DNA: TGCGCCAGCGCTACACAGGGGGGCTACGAGCAGTACTTC.

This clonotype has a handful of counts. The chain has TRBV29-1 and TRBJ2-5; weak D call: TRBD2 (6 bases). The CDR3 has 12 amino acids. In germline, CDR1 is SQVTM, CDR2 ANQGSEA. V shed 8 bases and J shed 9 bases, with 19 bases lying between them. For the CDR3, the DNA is TGCAGCACTGGCCCGTTATCGGGGGCCCAGTACTTC. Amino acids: CSTGPLSGAQYF. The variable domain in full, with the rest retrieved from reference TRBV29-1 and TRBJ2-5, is SAVISQKPSRDICQRGTSLTIQCQVDSQVTMMFWYRQQPGQSLTLIATANQGSEATYESGFVIDKFPISRPNLTFSTLTVSNMSPEDSSIYLCSTGPLSGAQYFGPGTRLLVL.

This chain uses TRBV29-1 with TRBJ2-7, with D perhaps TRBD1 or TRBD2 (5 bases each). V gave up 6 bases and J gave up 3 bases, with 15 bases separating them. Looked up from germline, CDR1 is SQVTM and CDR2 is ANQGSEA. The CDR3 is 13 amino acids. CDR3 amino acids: CSVQGPMGYEQYF. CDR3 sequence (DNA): TGCAGCGTCCAGGGACCTATGGGCTACGAGCAGTACTTC.

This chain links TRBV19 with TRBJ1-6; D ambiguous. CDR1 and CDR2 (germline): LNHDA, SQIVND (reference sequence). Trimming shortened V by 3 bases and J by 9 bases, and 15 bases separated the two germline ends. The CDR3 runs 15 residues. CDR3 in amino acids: CASSIWDRPLSPLHF. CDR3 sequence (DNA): TGTGCCAGTAGTATTTGGGATCGACCCCTTTCACCCCTCCACTTT.

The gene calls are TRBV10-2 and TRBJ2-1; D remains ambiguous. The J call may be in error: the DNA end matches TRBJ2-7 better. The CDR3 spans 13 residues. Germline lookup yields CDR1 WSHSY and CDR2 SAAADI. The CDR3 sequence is CASSDRLGYEQYF. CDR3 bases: TGCGCCAGCAGTGATAGGCTAGGCTACGAGCAGTACTTC.

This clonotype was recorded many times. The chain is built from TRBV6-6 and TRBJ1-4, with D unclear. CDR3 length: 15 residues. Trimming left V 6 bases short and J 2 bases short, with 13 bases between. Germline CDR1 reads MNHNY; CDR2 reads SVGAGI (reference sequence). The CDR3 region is CASSSAGVTNEKLFF. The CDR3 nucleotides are TGTGCCAGCAGCTCCGCGGGTGTTACTAATGAAAAACTGTTTTTT.

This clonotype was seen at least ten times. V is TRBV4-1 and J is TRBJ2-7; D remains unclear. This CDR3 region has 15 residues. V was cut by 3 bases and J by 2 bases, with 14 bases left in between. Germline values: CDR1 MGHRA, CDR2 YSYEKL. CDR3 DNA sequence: TGCGCCAGCAGCCAGCAGACTGCGGTAACCTACGAGCAGTACTTC. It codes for CASSQQTAVTYEQYF.

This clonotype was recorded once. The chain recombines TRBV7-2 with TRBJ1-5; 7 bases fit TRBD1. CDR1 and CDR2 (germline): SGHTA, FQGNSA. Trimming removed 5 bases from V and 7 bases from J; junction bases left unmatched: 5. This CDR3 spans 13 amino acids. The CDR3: CASSQGGLQPQHF. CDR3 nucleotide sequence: TGTGCCAGCAGCCAGGGGGGGCTCCAGCCCCAGCATTTT. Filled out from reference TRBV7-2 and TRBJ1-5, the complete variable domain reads GAGVSQSPSNKVTEKGKDVELRCDPISGHTALYWYRQSLGQGLEFLIYFQGNSAPDKSGLPSDRFSAERTGGSVSTLTIQRTQQEDSAVYLCASSQGGLQPQHFGDGTRLSIL.

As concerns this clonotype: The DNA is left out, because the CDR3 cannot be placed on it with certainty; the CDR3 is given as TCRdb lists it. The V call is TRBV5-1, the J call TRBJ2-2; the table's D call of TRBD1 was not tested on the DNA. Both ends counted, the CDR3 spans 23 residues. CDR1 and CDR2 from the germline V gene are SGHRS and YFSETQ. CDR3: CASSLEGVVAEAFFGQGTRELFF.

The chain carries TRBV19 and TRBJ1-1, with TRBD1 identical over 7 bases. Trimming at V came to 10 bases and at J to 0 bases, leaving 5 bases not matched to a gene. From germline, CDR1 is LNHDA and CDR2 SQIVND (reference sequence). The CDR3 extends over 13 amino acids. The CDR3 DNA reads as TGTGCCACCTCGACAGGGATGAACACTGAAGCTTTCTTT. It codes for CATSTGMNTEAFF.

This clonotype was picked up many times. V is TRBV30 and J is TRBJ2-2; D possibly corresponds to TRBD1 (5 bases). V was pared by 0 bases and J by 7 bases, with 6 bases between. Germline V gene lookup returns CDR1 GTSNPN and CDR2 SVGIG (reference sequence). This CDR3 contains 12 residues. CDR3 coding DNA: TGTGCCTGGAGTGTAGGGGTCGGGGAGCTGTTTTTT. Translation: CAWSVGVGELFF.

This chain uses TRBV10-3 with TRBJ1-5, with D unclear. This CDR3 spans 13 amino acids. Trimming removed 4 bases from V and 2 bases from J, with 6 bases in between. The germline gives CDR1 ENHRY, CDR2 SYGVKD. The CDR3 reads CAISVERNQPQHF. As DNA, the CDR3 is TGTGCCATCAGTGTAGAACGCAATCAGCCCCAGCATTTT.

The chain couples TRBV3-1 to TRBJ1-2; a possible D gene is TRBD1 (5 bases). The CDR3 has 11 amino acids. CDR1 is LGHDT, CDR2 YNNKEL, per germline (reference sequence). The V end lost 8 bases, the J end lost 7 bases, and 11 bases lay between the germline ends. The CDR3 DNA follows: TGTGCCAGCGGGCAGGGATCTGGCTACACCTTC. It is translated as CASGQGSGYTF. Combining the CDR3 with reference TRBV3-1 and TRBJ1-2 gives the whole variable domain DTAVSQTPKYLVTQMGNDKSIKCEQNLGHDTMYWYKQDSKKFLKIMFSYNNKELIINETVPNRFSPKSPDKAHLNLHINSLELGDSAVYFCASGQGSGYTFGSGTRLTVV.

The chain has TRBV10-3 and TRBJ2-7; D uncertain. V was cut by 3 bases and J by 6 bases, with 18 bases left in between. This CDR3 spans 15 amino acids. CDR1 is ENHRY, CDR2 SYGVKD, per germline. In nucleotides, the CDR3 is TGTGCCATCAGTGAAGAACCCACCTATCCCTGCGAGCAGTACTTC. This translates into CAISEEPTYPCEQYF.

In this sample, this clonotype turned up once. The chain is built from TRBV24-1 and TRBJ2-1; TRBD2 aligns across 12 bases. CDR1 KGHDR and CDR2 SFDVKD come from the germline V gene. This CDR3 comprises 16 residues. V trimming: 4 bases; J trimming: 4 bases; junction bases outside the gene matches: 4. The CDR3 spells CATSERTSGIYNEQFF. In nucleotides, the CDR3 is TGTGCCACCAGTGAGAGGACTAGCGGGATTTACAATGAGCAGTTCTTC.

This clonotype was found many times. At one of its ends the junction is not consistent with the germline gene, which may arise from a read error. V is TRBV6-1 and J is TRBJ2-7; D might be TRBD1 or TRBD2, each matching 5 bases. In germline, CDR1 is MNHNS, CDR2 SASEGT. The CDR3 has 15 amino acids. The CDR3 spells CASSEVSGLRSSRDF. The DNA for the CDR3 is TGTGCCAGCAGTGAAGTGAGCGGCTTAAGGTCCTCCAGGGACTTC.

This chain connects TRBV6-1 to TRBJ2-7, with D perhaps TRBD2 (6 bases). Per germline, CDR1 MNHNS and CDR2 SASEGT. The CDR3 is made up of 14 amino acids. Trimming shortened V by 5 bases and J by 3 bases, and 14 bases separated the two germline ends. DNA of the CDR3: TGTGCCAGCAGTCGAACCAGGACTAACTACGAGCAGTACTTC. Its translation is CASSRTRTNYEQYF.